This T cell receptor beta chain comes out of a study of blood T cell repertoires in COVID-19 (dated by TCRdb to the early 2020s). In terms of the full investigation: Collaborator samples came from the United States, Italy and Spain and covered acute and convalescent phases of COVID-19. The prospective study material was composed of cDNA or gDNA derived from T cells, B-cell-depleted T cells, or PBMCs. The dataset comprised deeply sampled blood TCRbeta repertoires from subjects exposed to, actively infected with, or recovered from COVID-19. The repertoires were released in a freely available public database intended as a resource for research on the immune response to SARS-CoV-2. Samples were obtained from the ongoing ImmuneRACE study (first 160 participants) and from 1,200 or so subjects provided by 6 global collaborators. Nearly every sample came with metadata listing a de-identified subject ID, COVID-19 status, age in years and sex. Where HLA class I and class II types were available, the types were taken from metadata supplied by the sample provider, not from assay-based typing. What the study reported, not specific to this receptor: The amount of clinical and demographic metadata varied by source and participant and was provided uncurated.

In the prospective study, participants were roughly 18 to 90 years old, resided in around 25 geographic areas of the United States, and were enrolled through a virtual design. Cohort assignment in the prospective study relied on participant-reported clinical history from a screening survey and a study questionnaire. ImmuneRACE Cohort 3 recovered participants were defined by two consecutive negative NP/OP PCR tests, healthcare professional clearance, or symptom resolution. In the prospective study, mobile phlebotomists collected whole blood, serum and a nasopharyngeal or oropharyngeal swab from each participant. Prospective study participants could optionally give additional blood draws and questionnaires over an approximately 2-month period. Before DNA extraction, blood samples from the prospective study were shipped at room temperature or frozen. TCRbeta CDR3 regions were amplified from genomic DNA using the immunoSEQ Assay, a bias-controlled multiplex PCR. On the study's bioinformatics: Nucleated cell counts per sample were estimated from amplification of reference gene primers within the assay. Sequence reads were collapsed and filtered to measure the absolute abundance of every unique TCRbeta CDR3 rearrangement. For each sample, productive Simpson clonality was calculated by taking the square root of Simpson's diversity index across productive rearrangements. What TCRdb holds here is the immuneACCESS table cut down to in-frame rearrangements. Part of the clones is not present; checked against another copy, under half of the missing clones reflect an unresolved V gene, and the others are unexplained. For V, J and clone size, that table is used; D and trimming come from the DNA. Here the sample has around 300,000 clones; around nine tenths occur a single time. The ten biggest clones cover under 6% of the sample.

Based on the germline V gene (reference sequence), the CDR1 and CDR2 sequences are SGHNT and YYREEE. V lost 0 bases and J lost 4 bases; the stretch between them is 16 bases long. The CDR3 covers 16 residues, taking in both the cysteine and the phenylalanine. The kept DNA is CDR3 alone, 48 bases in frame from the first base. About this clone: Its target antigen remains unknown. Base qualities are missing; no much larger clone stands one base away.

This receptor chain uses TRBV5-4 and TRBJ1-2; the D region possibly corresponds to TRBD1 (6 bases align). Material: PBMCs or T cells enriched from blood (not recorded which). This TCR was sampled from a man younger than 45 who had recovered from COVID-19. The CDR3 amino acid sequence is: CASSLGGTPGSYGYTF. The nucleotide sequence reads TGTGCCAGCAGCTTGGGGGGGACACCGGGGAGCTATGGCTACACCTTC.